This entry is about one TCR beta chain. Germline lookup yields CDR1 MNHNY and CDR2 SVGAGI (reference sequence). The CDR3 loop spans 14 amino acids. Deletions cut 2 bases from V and 5 bases from J, with 10 bases between. The study ran its PCR with 60 Vbeta and 13 Jbeta primers. The method was immunoSEQ multiplex PCR; TCRdb's version includes in-frame clones alone and lacks a portion of them. Its listing shows about 210,000 clones. This sample was included in a study of cytomegalovirus exposure and HLA in healthy donors. Sequences were obtained from PBMCs. The receptor was derived from a woman aged 25 to 45 in good health and CMV-seropositive. This chain uses TRBV6-6 with TRBJ1-5; D is uncertain. For the CDR3, the DNA is TGTGCCAGCAGTTACATGGATCGGGATCAGCCCCAGCATTTT. Its translation is CASSYMDRDQPQHF.